The 6 T cell receptor beta chains given below trace back to one sample, sequenced in a study of T-cell reconstitution after alpha-beta-depleted transplantation in children. Unique molecular identifiers tagged the TCRbeta library. TCRdb re-derived calls from the PCR reads in MiXCR, one entry per CDR3 protein. The data show over 150,000 distinct CDR3 sequences, approximately 6.8% seen once. The source material was PBMCs, sampled before TCRalphabeta/CD19-depleted stem cell transplant. The receptors shown here come from a girl in the first two years of life with combined immunodeficiency, due to receive a stem cell transplant.

This clonotype was seen ten or more times. The chain joins TRBV12-3 or TRBV12-4 to TRBJ2-2; D gene ambiguous. This CDR3 has 13 residues. Trimming shortened V by 3 bases and J by 5 bases, and 7 bases separated the two germline ends. The CDR3 DNA sequence: TGTGCCAGCAGTTTTGTTCGTACCGGGGAGCTGTTTTTT. Translation: CASSFVRTGELFF.

The sample holds many counts of this clonotype. The V and J genes are TRBV12-3 or TRBV12-4 and TRBJ2-1; D is undetermined. This CDR3 has 14 amino acids. V lost 1 base and J lost 2, with 6 bases in between. The CDR3 DNA follows: TGTGCCAGCAGTTTAGACGACCCCTACAATGAGCAGTTCTTC. It yields the protein CASSLDDPYNEQFF.

This clonotype was detected ten times or more. The gene calls are TRBV14 and TRBJ1-2; D unresolved. Germline values: CDR1 SGHDN, CDR2 FVKESK. This CDR3 is built from 15 residues. V shed 0 bases and J shed 2 bases, with 10 bases lying between them. CDR3 coding DNA: TGTGCCAGCAGCCAAGATTTACGGGAGAACTATGGCTACACCTTC. As protein: CASSQDLRENYGYTF.

In its sample, this clonotype was seen many times. J is TRBJ1-1 and V is TRBV11-3; D is uncertain. The germline gives CDR1 SGHNT, CDR2 YENEEA. The V gene lost 1 base and the J gene lost 2 bases, with 5 bases spanning the gap. CDR3 length: 13 residues. CDR3 DNA: TGTGCCAGCAGCTTAGGGTTTAACACTGAAGCTTTCTTT. This gives the protein CASSLGFNTEAFF.

This clonotype was observed at least ten times. V and J are TRBV7-8 and TRBJ2-5, with D unclear. CDR3 length: 17 residues. The V gene lost 5 bases and the J gene lost 4 bases, with 23 bases spanning the gap. Per the germline V gene, CDR1 is SGHVS and CDR2 is FQNEAQ. In DNA form, the CDR3 reads TGTGCCAGCAGCCCAGCTCTCTTGGCTCGGACGGGAGAGACCCAGTACTTC. Amino acid sequence: CASSPALLARTGETQYF.

The table lists this clonotype with many counts. This chain links TRBV6-5 with TRBJ2-2; D may correspond to TRBD1 or TRBD2 (5 bases each). Per the germline V gene, CDR1 is MNHEY and CDR2 is SVGAGI. The CDR3 is made up of 15 amino acids. Trimming shortened V by 3 bases and J by 0 bases, and 8 bases separated the two germline ends. The CDR3 sequence: CASSYEGSNTGELFF. CDR3 coding DNA: TGTGCCAGCAGTTATGAGGGGTCGAACACCGGGGAGCTGTTTTTT.